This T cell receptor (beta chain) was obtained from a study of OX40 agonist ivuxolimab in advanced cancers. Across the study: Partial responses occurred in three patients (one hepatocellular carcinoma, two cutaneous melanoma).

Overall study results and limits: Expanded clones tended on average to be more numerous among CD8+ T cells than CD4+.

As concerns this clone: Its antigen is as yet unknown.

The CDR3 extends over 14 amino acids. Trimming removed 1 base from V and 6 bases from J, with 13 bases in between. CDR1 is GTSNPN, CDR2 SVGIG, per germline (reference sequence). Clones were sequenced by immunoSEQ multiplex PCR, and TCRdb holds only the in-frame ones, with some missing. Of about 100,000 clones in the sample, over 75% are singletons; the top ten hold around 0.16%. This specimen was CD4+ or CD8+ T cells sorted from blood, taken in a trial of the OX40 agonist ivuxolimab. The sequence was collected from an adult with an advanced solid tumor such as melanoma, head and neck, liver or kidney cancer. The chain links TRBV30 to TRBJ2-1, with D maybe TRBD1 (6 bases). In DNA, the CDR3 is TGTGCCTGGAGTGAACAGGGCTGGCGCAATGAGCAGTTCTTC. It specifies CAWSEQGWRNEQFF.